This T cell receptor beta chain was identified during a study of OX40 agonist ivuxolimab in advanced cancers. Study overall: Administration of intravenous ivuxolimab to patients occurred every 2 weeks at 0.01 to 10 mg/kg. Study results and caveats: The specificity for antigen of the expanded peripheral T cells was not determined. Mean expanded clone counts were higher in CD8+ than CD4+ T cells.

The length of the CDR3 is 10 residues. Trimming stripped 10 bases from V and 8 bases from J, with 8 bases between. CDR1 is MNHGY and CDR2 is SAAAGT in the germline V gene. The assay was immunoSEQ multiplex PCR, and TCRdb's table has in-frame clones only and misses some. The data show 49,000 or so clones, roughly nine tenths seen once. Comments on this clone: As yet, its antigen is unknown.

Sample: CD4+ or CD8+ T cells sorted from blood, taken in a trial of the OX40 agonist ivuxolimab. The sequence was obtained from an adult with an advanced solid tumor such as melanoma, head and neck, liver or kidney cancer. The chain recombines TRBV6-8 with TRBJ2-2; no firm D call. Here the CDR3 DNA reads TGTGCCACCGGTACAGGGGAGCTGTTTTTT. It translates to CATGTGELFF.